The following is a TCR beta chain sequence with its context. The source of the sample is a study of blood T cell repertoires in COVID-19. The table came from immunoSEQ multiplex PCR; TCRdb's copy has only in-frame clones and leaves some out. The profile shows about 200,000 clones, around four fifths of them singletons. This TCR was recovered from a man in his 60s with COVID-19, enrolled during active disease. Source material: peripheral blood.

The CDR3 nucleotides are TGCGCCAGCAGTGAGTCGGGGGCTTCACGGGGAGATACGCAGTATTTT. As protein: CASSESGASRGDTQYF. The chain joins TRBV10-1 to TRBJ2-3; D is perhaps TRBD1 (6 bases). CDR1 and CDR2 from the germline V gene are WNHNN and SYGVQD (reference sequence). V shed 0 bases and J shed 5 bases, with 15 bases lying between them. CDR3 length: 16 residues.